These T cell receptor beta chains were read from a single sample in a study of technical replicates of blood from a handful of donors. Clones were read by immunoSEQ multiplex PCR, and TCRdb kept only the in-frame ones, dropping some. The sample includes 70,000 to 95,000 clones, 91% of them seen just once. The sequencing sample was made of T cells isolated from PBMCs. The origin of the receptors is a human donor in good health. Some clones in this sample may be carry-over from other donors' samples. CDR3s include the opening cysteine and the closing phenylalanine or tryptophan. Fields, in order: J gene, clone size, V gene, D gene, CDR3 protein, CDR3 DNA. D genes are given only for firm matches. Clone size appears in some rows only: once, few, many, or a class for an expanded clone.

J gene: TRBJ2-3; clone size: few; V gene: TRBV2; D gene: -; CDR3 protein: CASSGPYTDTQYF; CDR3 DNA: TGTGCCAGCAGTGGGCCTTACACAGATACGCAGTATTTT
J gene: TRBJ1-1; clone size: once; V gene: TRBV2; D gene: TRBD1; CDR3 protein: CASSELTGSNTEAFF; CDR3 DNA: TGTGCCAGCAGTGAGTTGACAGGGTCTAACACTGAAGCTTTCTTT
J gene: TRBJ1-5; clone size: -; V gene: TRBV7-2; D gene: -; CDR3 protein: CASSQEGGEQPQHF; CDR3 DNA: TGTGCCAGCAGCCAAGAGGGTGGGGAACAGCCCCAGCATTTT
J gene: TRBJ1-1; clone size: few; V gene: TRBV7-3; D gene: -; CDR3 protein: CASSLTFSTEAFF; CDR3 DNA: TGTGCCAGCAGCTTAACCTTCAGCACTGAAGCTTTCTTT
J gene: TRBJ2-1; clone size: -; V gene: TRBV2; D gene: TRBD2; CDR3 protein: CASSPLVSGSSYNEQFF; CDR3 DNA: TGTGCCAGCAGCCCTTTAGTTAGCGGGAGCTCCTACAATGAGCAGTTCTTC
J gene: TRBJ1-1; clone size: few; V gene: TRBV7-3; D gene: -; CDR3 protein: CASSLAGLGSTEAFF; CDR3 DNA: TGTGCCAGCAGCTTGGCGGGACTCGGGTCCACTGAAGCTTTCTTT
J gene: TRBJ2-1; clone size: -; V gene: TRBV27; D gene: -; CDR3 protein: CASSLFRQGLYNEQFF; CDR3 DNA: TGTGCCAGCAGTTTATTCCGCCAGGGTCTATACAATGAGCAGTTCTTC
J gene: TRBJ2-2; clone size: -; V gene: TRBV9; D gene: -; CDR3 protein: CASSVAGAATGELFF; CDR3 DNA: TGTGCCAGCAGCGTAGCGGGAGCTGCCACCGGGGAGCTGTTTTTT
J gene: TRBJ2-1; clone size: -; V gene: TRBV27; D gene: TRBD2; CDR3 protein: CASSVFSGRGAYNEQFF; CDR3 DNA: TGTGCCAGCAGTGTTTTTAGCGGGAGAGGGGCGTACAATGAGCAGTTCTTC
J gene: TRBJ2-1; clone size: once; V gene: TRBV19; D gene: TRBD2; CDR3 protein: CASSIGSSGRFEQFF; CDR3 DNA: TGTGCCAGTAGTATTGGCTCTAGCGGGAGGTTTGAGCAGTTCTTC
J gene: TRBJ1-2; clone size: -; V gene: TRBV9; D gene: -; CDR3 protein: CASSVLSRDYYGYTF; CDR3 DNA: TGTGCCAGCAGCGTTCTGTCCAGGGATTACTATGGCTACACCTTC
J gene: TRBJ2-5; clone size: -; V gene: TRBV19; D gene: -; CDR3 protein: CASSARTGKETQYF; CDR3 DNA: TGTGCCAGTAGTGCCAGGACGGGAAAAGAGACCCAGTACTTC
J gene: TRBJ2-2; clone size: -; V gene: TRBV18; D gene: TRBD1; CDR3 protein: CASSPQGATGELFF; CDR3 DNA: TGTGCCAGCTCACCTCAGGGGGCGACCGGGGAGCTGTTTTTT
J gene: TRBJ2-2; clone size: -; V gene: TRBV5-1; D gene: TRBD2; CDR3 protein: CASRETSGKVGELFF; CDR3 DNA: TGCGCCAGCAGAGAGACTAGCGGGAAGGTCGGGGAGCTGTTTTTT